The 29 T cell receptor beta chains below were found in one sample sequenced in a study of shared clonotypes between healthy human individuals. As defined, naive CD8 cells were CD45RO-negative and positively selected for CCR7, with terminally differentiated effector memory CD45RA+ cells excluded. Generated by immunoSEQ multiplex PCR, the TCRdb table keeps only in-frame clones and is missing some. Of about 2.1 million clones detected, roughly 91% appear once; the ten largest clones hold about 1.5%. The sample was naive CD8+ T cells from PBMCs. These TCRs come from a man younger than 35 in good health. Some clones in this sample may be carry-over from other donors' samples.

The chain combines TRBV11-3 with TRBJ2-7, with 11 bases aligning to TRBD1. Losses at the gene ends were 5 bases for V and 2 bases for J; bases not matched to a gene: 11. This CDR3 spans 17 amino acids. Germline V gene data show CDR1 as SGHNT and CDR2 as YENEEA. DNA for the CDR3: TGTGCCAGCAGCGTGAGAAGCTCGGGACAGGGGGCCTACGAGCAGTACTTC. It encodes CASSVRSSGQGAYEQYF.

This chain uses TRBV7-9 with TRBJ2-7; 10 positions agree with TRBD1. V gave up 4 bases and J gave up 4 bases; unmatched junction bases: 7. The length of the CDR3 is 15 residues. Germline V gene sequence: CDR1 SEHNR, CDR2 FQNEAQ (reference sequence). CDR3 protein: CASSSPGQGWYEQYF. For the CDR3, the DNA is TGTGCCAGCAGCTCACCGGGACAGGGGTGGTACGAGCAGTACTTC. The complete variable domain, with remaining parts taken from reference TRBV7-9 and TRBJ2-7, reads DTGVSQNPRHKITKRGQNVTFRCDPISEHNRLYWYRQTLGQGPEFLTYFQNEAQLEKSRLLSDRFSAERPKGSFSTLEIQRTEQGDSAMYLCASSSPGQGWYEQYFGPGTRLTVT.

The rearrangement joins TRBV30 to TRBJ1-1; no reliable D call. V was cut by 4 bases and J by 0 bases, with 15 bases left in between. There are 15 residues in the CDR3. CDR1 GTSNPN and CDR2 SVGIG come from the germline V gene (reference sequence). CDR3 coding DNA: TGTGCCTGGACCTCCGCGGCCAGTCTGAACACTGAAGCTTTCTTT. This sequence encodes CAWTSAASLNTEAFF.

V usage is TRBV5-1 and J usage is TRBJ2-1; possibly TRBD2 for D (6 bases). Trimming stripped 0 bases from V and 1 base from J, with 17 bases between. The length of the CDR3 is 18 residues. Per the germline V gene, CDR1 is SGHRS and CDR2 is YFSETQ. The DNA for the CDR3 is TGCGCCAGCAGCTTGGCTTCTGTCGGGAGTGGGTCCTACAATGAGCAGTTCTTC. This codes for CASSLASVGSGSYNEQFF.

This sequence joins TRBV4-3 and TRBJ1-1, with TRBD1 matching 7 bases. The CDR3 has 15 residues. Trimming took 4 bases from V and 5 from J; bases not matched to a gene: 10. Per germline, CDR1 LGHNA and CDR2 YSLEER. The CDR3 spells CASSPDSRGWTEAFF. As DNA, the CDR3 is TGCGCCAGCAGCCCAGATAGCAGGGGGTGGACTGAAGCTTTCTTT.

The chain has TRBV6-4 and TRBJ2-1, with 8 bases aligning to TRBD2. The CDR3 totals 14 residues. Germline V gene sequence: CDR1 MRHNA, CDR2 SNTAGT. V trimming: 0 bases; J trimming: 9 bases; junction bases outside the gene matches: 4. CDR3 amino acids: CASSDSPRGGEQFF. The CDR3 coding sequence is TGTGCCAGCAGTGACTCGCCCCGGGGGGGTGAGCAGTTCTTC.

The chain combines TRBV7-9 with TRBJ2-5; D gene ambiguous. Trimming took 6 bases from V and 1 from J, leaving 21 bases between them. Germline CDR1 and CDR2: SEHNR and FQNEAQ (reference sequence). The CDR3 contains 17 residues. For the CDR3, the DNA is TGTGCCAGCAGTCGATTTTATCGGGTGGCAGCCCAAGAGACCCAGTACTTC. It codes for CASSRFYRVAAQETQYF. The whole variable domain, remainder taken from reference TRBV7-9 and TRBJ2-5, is DTGVSQNPRHKITKRGQNVTFRCDPISEHNRLYWYRQTLGQGPEFLTYFQNEAQLEKSRLLSDRFSAERPKGSFSTLEIQRTEQGDSAMYLCASSRFYRVAAQETQYFGPGTRLLVL.

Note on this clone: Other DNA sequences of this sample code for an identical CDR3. CDR3 bases: TGTGCCAGCAGCTCGGGACTAGACACCGGGGAGCTGTTTTTT. Protein product: CASSSGLDTGELFF. The chain is built from TRBV7-8 and TRBJ2-2; 8 bases line up with TRBD2. V was pared by 4 bases and J by 3 bases, with 1 base of the junction left unmatched. The germline V gene encodes CDR1 SGHVS and CDR2 FQNEAQ. CDR3 length: 14 residues.

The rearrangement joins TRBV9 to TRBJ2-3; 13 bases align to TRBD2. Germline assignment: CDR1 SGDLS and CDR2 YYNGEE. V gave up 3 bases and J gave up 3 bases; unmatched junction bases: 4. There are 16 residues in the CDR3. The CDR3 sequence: CASSAGTSGTTDTQYF. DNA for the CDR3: TGTGCCAGCAGCGCGGGGACTAGCGGGACAACAGATACGCAGTATTTT.

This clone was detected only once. Here the CDR3 DNA reads TGTGCCAGCAGCTTAAGTTCCACACACAATGAGCAGTTCTTC. It encodes CASSLSSTHNEQFF. This chain connects TRBV7-9 to TRBJ2-1, with D uncertain. Between the trimmed V and J ends, which lost 2 bases and 5 bases, there was a span of 10 bases. CDR3 size: 14 residues. The germline gives CDR1 SEHNR, CDR2 FQNEAQ (reference sequence). The full variable domain, completed using reference TRBV7-9 and TRBJ2-1, is DTGVSQNPRHKITKRGQNVTFRCDPISEHNRLYWYRQTLGQGPEFLTYFQNEAQLEKSRLLSDRFSAERPKGSFSTLEIQRTEQGDSAMYLCASSLSSTHNEQFFGPGTRLTVL.

The CDR3 region has the DNA TGCGCCAGCAGAGGGATTGAGACCCAGTACTTC. This encodes CASRGIETQYF. The chain combines TRBV4-1 with TRBJ2-5, with D uncertain. The germline V gene has CDR1 MGHRA and CDR2 YSYEKL. Deletions cut 6 bases from V and 5 bases from J, with 7 bases between. The length of the CDR3 is 11 residues.

The CDR3 DNA follows: TGTGCCAGCAGCCAACCCGGGACACGGCCCGCAGGCTACACCTTC. Its protein is CASSQPGTRPAGYTF. The rearrangement uses TRBV14 and TRBJ1-2, with a tentative D call TRBD1 (6 bases). V dropped 2 bases and J dropped 8 bases, with 18 bases sitting between them. Germline CDR1 is SGHDN and CDR2 is FVKESK. The CDR3 consists of 15 residues.

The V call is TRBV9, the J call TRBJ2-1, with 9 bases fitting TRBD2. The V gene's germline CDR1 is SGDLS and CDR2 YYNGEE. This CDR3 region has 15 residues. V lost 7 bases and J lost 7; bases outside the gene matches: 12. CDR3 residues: CASSPQGLASNEQFF. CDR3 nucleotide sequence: TGTGCCAGCTCCCCCCAAGGACTAGCGAGTAATGAGCAGTTCTTC.

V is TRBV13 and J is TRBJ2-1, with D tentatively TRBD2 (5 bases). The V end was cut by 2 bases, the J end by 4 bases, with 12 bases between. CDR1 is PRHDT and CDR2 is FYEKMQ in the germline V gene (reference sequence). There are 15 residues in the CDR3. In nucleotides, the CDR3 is TGTGCCAGCAGCTTAAGTCGGGAAGGGTACAATGAGCAGTTCTTC. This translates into CASSLSREGYNEQFF.

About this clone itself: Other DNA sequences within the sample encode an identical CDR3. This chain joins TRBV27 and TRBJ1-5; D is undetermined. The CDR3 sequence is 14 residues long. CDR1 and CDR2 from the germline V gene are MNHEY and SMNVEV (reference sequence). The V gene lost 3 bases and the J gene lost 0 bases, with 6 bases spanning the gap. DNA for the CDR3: TGTGCCAGCAGTTTGGAGGGTAGCAATCAGCCCCAGCATTTT. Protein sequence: CASSLEGSNQPQHF.

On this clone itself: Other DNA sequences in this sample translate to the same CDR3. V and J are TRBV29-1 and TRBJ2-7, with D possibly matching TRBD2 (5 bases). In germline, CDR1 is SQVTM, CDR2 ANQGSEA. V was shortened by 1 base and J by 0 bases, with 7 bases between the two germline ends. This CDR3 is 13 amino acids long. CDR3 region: CSVEGGGSYEQYF. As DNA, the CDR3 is TGCAGCGTTGAAGGAGGAGGCTCCTACGAGCAGTACTTC.

In DNA, the CDR3 is TGTGCCAGCAGGCTTCCGGGGGTCGTGGCCACTGAAGCTTTCTTT. It yields the protein CASRLPGVVATEAFF. The chain recombines TRBV7-9 with TRBJ1-1; D is possibly TRBD1 (5 bases). V was cut by 6 bases and J by 4 bases, with 18 bases left in between. Germline V CDR1 and CDR2: SEHNR, FQNEAQ (reference sequence). This CDR3 spans 15 amino acids.

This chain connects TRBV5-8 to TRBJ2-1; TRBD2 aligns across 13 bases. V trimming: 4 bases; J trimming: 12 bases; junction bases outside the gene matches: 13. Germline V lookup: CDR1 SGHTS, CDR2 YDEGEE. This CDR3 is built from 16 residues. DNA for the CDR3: TGTGCCAGCAGCCCCCGGACTAGCGGGAGAGATGATGGGCAGTTCTTC. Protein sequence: CASSPRTSGRDDGQFF.

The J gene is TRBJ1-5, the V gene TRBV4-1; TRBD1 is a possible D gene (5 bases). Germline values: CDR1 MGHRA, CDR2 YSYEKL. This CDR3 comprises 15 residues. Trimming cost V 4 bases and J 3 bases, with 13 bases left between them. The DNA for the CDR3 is TGCGCCAGCAGCCGCGGGACCGACGCCAATCAGCCCCAGCATTTT. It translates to CASSRGTDANQPQHF.

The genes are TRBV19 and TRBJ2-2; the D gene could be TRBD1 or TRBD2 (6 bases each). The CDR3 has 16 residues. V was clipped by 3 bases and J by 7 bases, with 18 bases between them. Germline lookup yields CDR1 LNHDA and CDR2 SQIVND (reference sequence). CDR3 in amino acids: CASSIYGREGGGELFF. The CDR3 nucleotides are TGTGCCAGTAGTATCTACGGGAGAGAAGGGGGCGGGGAGCTGTTTTTT.

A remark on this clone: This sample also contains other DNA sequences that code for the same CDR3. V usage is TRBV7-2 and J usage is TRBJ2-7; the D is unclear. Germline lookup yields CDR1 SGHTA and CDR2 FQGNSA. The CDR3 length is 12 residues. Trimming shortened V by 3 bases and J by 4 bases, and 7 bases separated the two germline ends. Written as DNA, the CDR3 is TGTGCCAGCAGCTTGTCTCCTTACGAGCAGTACTTC. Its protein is CASSLSPYEQYF.

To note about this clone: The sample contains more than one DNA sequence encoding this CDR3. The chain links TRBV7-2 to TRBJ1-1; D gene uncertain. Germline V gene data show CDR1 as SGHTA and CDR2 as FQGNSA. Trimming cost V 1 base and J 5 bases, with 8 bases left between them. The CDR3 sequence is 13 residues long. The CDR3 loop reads CASSLGYGTEAFF. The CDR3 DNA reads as TGTGCCAGCAGCTTAGGCTATGGGACTGAAGCTTTCTTT.

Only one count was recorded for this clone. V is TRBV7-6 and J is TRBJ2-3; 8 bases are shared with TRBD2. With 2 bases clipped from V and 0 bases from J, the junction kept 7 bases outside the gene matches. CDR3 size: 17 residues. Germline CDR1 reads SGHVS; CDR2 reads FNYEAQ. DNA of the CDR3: TGTGCCAGCAGCTTAAACTCACTAGCGGCTAGCACAGATACGCAGTATTTT. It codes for CASSLNSLAASTDTQYF.

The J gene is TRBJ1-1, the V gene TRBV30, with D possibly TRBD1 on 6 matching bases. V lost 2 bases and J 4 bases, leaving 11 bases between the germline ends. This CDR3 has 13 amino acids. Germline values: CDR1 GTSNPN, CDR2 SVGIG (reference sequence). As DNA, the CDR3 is TGTGCCTGGAGTAGGGGGGTAAGCACTGAAGCTTTCTTT. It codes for CAWSRGVSTEAFF. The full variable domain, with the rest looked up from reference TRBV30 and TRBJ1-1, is SQTIHQWPATLVQPVGSPLSLECTVEGTSNPNLYWYRQAAGRGLQLLFYSVGIGQISSEVPQNLSASRPQDRQFILSSKKLLLSDSGFYLCAWSRGVSTEAFFGQGTRLTVV.

As DNA, the CDR3 is TGTGCCAGCAGCTTAGCCCTTGGGGGGGGCTCCGAGCAGTACTTC. Amino acid sequence: CASSLALGGGSEQYF. The V gene is TRBV7-9, the J gene TRBJ2-7; a possible D gene is TRBD2 (7 bases). The V end was cut by 0 bases, the J end by 6 bases, with 15 bases between. The germline V gene encodes CDR1 SEHNR and CDR2 FQNEAQ (reference sequence). This CDR3 is 15 amino acids long.

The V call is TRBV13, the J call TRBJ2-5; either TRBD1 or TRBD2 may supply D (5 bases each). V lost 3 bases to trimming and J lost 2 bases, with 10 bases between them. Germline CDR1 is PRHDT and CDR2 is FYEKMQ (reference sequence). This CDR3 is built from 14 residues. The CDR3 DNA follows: TGTGCCAGCAGCTTTCCGGGACGGCAAGAGACCCAGTACTTC. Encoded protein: CASSFPGRQETQYF.

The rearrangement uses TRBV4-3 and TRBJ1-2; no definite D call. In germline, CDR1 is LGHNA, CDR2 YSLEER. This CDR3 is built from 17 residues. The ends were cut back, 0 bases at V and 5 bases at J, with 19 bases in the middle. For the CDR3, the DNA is TGCGCCAGCAGCCAAGATCTGGGCACGTCTCTTTATTATGGCTACACCTTC. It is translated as CASSQDLGTSLYYGYTF.

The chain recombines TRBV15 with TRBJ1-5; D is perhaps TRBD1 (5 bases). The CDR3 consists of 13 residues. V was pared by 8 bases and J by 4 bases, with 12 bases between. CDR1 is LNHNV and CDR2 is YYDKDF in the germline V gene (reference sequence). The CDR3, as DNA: TGTGCCACCGATAGGGGTGATAATCAGCCCCAGCATTTT. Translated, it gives CATDRGDNQPQHF.

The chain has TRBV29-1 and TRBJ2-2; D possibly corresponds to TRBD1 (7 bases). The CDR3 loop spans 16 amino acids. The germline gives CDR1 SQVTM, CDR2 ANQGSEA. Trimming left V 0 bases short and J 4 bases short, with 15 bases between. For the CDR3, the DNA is TGCAGCGTTGAAGAGGAGGGGGCTACCCGCACCGGGGAGCTGTTTTTT. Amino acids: CSVEEEGATRTGELFF.